This TCR beta chain was documented in a study of shared clonotypes between healthy human individuals. Healthy HIV-negative adults without recent acute infections or vaccinations served as donors. TCRdb's copy holds only in-frame clones and misses some; the assay was immunoSEQ multiplex PCR. The profile shows 2 million to 2.5 million clones, approximately 95% of them singletons. Study-wide findings and caveats: Rarefaction curves obtained for sorted subsets showed sequencing incomplete despite large depth.

A remark on this clone: Antigen specificity is unknown.

The TCR originated in a man aged 18 to 29 in good health. The sample consisted of naive CD4+ T cells sorted from blood. Subset noted: CD45RA+ positively selected.

CDR3 DNA: TGTGCCAGCAGTCTACCGGGACAGGGAGGGAATCGCAATCAGCCCCAGCATTTT. This codes for CASSLPGQGGNRNQPQHF. The chain couples TRBV7-9 to TRBJ1-5; 9 bases are a match to TRBD1. This CDR3 contains 18 residues. The V segment lost 6 bases and the J segment 2 bases; nucleotides outside the gene matches: 14. From germline, CDR1 is SEHNR and CDR2 FQNEAQ (reference sequence).